The 10 T cell receptor beta chains listed next were all sequenced from one sample in a study of tumor-infiltrating lymphocytes in primary liver carcinoma. From unsorted bulk tissue weighing 20-30 mg, DNA and RNA were co-extracted. A constant-region primer primed TCR beta cDNA synthesis from about 550 ng of total RNA. Nested multiplex PCR, run for three rounds with slightly modified ARM-PCR, yielded TCR beta libraries. With TRBV1-TRBV30 forward primers and a C-beta reverse primer, the first two PCR rounds were run for roughly 10 cycles each. TCRdb reprocessed the multiplex PCR reads with MiXCR, giving one entry per CDR3 protein. Of roughly 80,000 distinct CDR3 sequences detected, more than 65% appear once; the ten largest clones hold 15% to 20%. Source material: liver tumor tissue from sampling region 1. Subset of the sample: tumor region T1, superior pole. These receptors were taken from a man aged 35-49 years with primary liver carcinoma and hepatitis B virus infection.

With respect to this clonotype: The final CDR3 position lacks the conserved phenylalanine or tryptophan, pointing to a likely read error. The CDR3 DNA reads as TGTGCCAGCAGTGAAGGGGCCGATTATGGTTACACCCTC. This translates into CASSEGADYGYTL. The V and J genes are TRBV6-1 and TRBJ1-2; D gene uncertain. The CDR3 spans 13 residues. In germline, CDR1 is MNHNS, CDR2 SASEGT.

The rearrangement joins TRBV29-1 to TRBJ2-3; the match to TRBD2 covers 7 bases. CDR1 is SQVTM and CDR2 is ANQGSEA in the germline V gene. The CDR3 runs 14 residues. CDR3 sequence reads: CRVATGGDTDTQYF. CDR3 DNA: TGCAGGGTGGCGACGGGGGGAGACACAGATACGCAGTATTTT.

On this clonotype: At one end the junction does not follow the germline gene, possibly because of a read error. The chain combines TRBV2 with TRBJ2-1; TRBD1 is a possible D gene (7 bases). Germline V gives CDR1 SNHLY, CDR2 FYNNEI. This CDR3 contains 16 residues. CDR3 DNA: TGTACCAGCAGTGATGACGGCAGGGGGGCTGGCAATGAGCAGTTCTTC. Protein: CTSSDDGRGAGNEQFF. Together with reference TRBV2 and TRBJ2-1, the CDR3 gives the full variable domain: EPEVTQTPSHQVTQMGQEVILRCVPISNHLYFYWYRQILGQKVEFLVSFYNNEISEKSEIFDDQFSVERPDGSNFTLKIRSTKLEDSAMYFCTSSDDGRGAGNEQFFGPGTRLTVL.

This clonotype showed up just once. The gene calls are TRBV4-1 and TRBJ1-1, with D tentatively TRBD1 (5 bases). CDR1 MGHRA and CDR2 YSYEKL come from the germline V gene. CDR3 length equals 22 residues. V lost 0 bases and J lost 4, with 33 bases in between. CDR3 nucleotide sequence: TGCGCCAGCAGCCAAGATCTAGTCCCCAGTGATAGGGGCAGACACCTGGTCACTGAAGCTTTCTTT. Translating it yields CASSQDLVPSDRGRHLVTEAFF.

This clonotype showed up many times. The V call is TRBV5-5, the J call TRBJ2-2; TRBD1 agrees at 8 bases. The CDR3 totals 15 residues. Germline CDR1 is SGHKS and CDR2 is YYEKEE (reference sequence). V lost 4 bases and J lost 3; bases outside the gene matches: 5. The CDR3 coding sequence is TGTGCCAGCAGCCCCCCAGGGGGCGACACCGGGGAGCTGTTTTTT. Its translation is CASSPPGGDTGELFF. The complete variable domain, with remaining parts taken from reference TRBV5-5 and TRBJ2-2, reads DAGVTQSPTHLIKTRGQQVTLRCSPISGHKSVSWYQQVLGQGPQFIFQYYEKEERGRGNFPDRFSARQFPNYSSELNVNALLLGDSALYLCASSPPGGDTGELFFGEGSRLTVL.

A word on this clonotype: A clone one base away is much larger, so this may be a read error. V is TRBV5-1 and J is TRBJ2-3; D is uncertain. The CDR3 is 16 residues long. Germline CDR1 SGHRS, CDR2 YFSETQ. The CDR3, as DNA: TGCGCCAGCAGCGCCGTCGGAATCTGGTATCCAGATACGAAGTATTTT. It codes for CASSAVGIWYPDTKYF.

Concerning this clonotype: A clone one base away is much larger, so this may be a read error. CDR3 protein: CASSLKSSWRAATSTDTQYF. In DNA form, the CDR3 reads TGTGCCAGCAGCTTAAAGTCTAGCTGGAGGGCCGCTACTAGCACAGATACGCAGTATTTT. The V call is TRBV7-9, the J call TRBJ2-3, with TRBD2 as a possible D gene (6 bases). Trimming left V 2 bases short and J 0 bases short, with 24 bases between. The CDR3 length is 20 residues. CDR1 and CDR2 (germline): SEHNR, FQNEAQ (reference sequence).

Worth noting for this clonotype: Compared with germline, one end of the junction differs, possibly owing to a read error. J is TRBJ1-2 and V is TRBV28, with 9 positions matching TRBD1. CDR3 length: 15 amino acids. The V gene's germline CDR1 is MDHEN and CDR2 SYDVKM. The CDR3 sequence is CVSRVHGQGMDGYTF. Here the CDR3 DNA reads TGTGTCAGCAGGGTCCACGGACAGGGGATGGATGGTTACACCTTC.

As concerns this clonotype: This CDR3 is missing its conserved last phenylalanine or tryptophan, likely due to a read error. This chain connects TRBV29-1 to TRBJ1-1; D gene ambiguous. The CDR3 is 12 residues long. Trimming took off 3 bases at V and 3 bases at J, with 8 bases between the two ends. Per the germline V gene, CDR1 is SQVTM and CDR2 is ANQGSEA. For the CDR3, the DNA is TGCAGCGTTGACGGTAATTACACTGAAGCTTTCCTT. Amino acid sequence: CSVDGNYTEAFL.

Remarks on this clonotype: The junction and the germline gene differ at one end; a read error may be behind it. V gene TRBV11-2 combines with J gene TRBJ2-2, with 8 bases that match TRBD2. The CDR3 runs 17 residues. Per the germline V gene, CDR1 is SGHAT and CDR2 is FQNNGV. This CDR3 is CAISSLTGGRTTCELFF. DNA for the CDR3: TGTGCCATCAGCTCTTTAACGGGAGGGAGGACCACCTGTGAGCTGTTTTTT.